The 6 T cell receptor beta chains given below trace back to one sample, sequenced in a study of post-analysis software for immune sequencing data. The antigens these receptors bind are not known. Prepared libraries of TCR beta cDNA carried unique molecular identifiers. TCRdb re-derived calls from the PCR reads in MiXCR, one entry per CDR3 protein. The sample consists of roughly 400,000 distinct CDR3 sequences, 30% to 40% of them appearing once. Study results and limitations: The five TRBV segments detected at higher frequency in patients than in controls included TRBV5-6, TRBV5-1 and TRBV20-1.

The sequenced material came from blood. The receptors were sampled from a girl aged 2-10 years with multiple sclerosis.

The gene calls are TRBV27 and TRBJ2-1, with D perhaps TRBD1 (6 bases). From germline, CDR1 is MNHEY and CDR2 SMNVEV (reference sequence). The CDR3 is 12 amino acids. V lost 5 bases and J 11 bases, leaving 13 bases between the germline ends. Written as DNA, the CDR3 is TGTGCCAGCAGTGCACGAACAGGGCAGCAGTTCTTC. Its translation is CASSARTGQQFF.

This clonotype was observed a few times. This chain links TRBV29-1 with TRBJ2-1, with 7 bases that match TRBD2. Trimming took 4 bases from V and 4 from J; bases not matched to a gene: 10. CDR1 and CDR2 from the germline V gene are SQVTM and ANQGSEA. The CDR3 is 15 amino acids. The CDR3 sequence: CSVAPRSGTYNEQFF. CDR3 DNA sequence: TGCAGCGTTGCCCCCCGCAGCGGGACTTACAATGAGCAGTTCTTC.

This clonotype turned up a few times. The J gene is TRBJ1-1, the V gene TRBV6-5; D gene ambiguous. Germline V CDR1 and CDR2: MNHEY, SVGAGI. There are 14 residues in the CDR3. Trimming removed 0 bases from V and 1 base from J, with 6 bases in between. The CDR3 protein is CASSYSRQNTEAFF. In nucleotides, the CDR3 is TGTGCCAGCAGTTACTCAAGGCAGAACACTGAAGCTTTCTTT.

This clonotype was counted many times. The rearrangement links TRBV18 to TRBJ2-7; D gene unclear. V lost 6 bases, J lost 2 bases, and 14 bases lay in between. CDR1 is KGHSH, CDR2 LQKENI, per germline. This CDR3 comprises 14 residues. CDR3 sequence: CASSPLDGPYEQYF. Written as DNA, the CDR3 is TGTGCCAGCTCCCCGCTCGACGGACCCTACGAGCAGTACTTC.

The V call is TRBV6-6, the J call TRBJ1-2, with D hard to call. The V gene lost 5 bases and the J gene lost 5 bases, with 12 bases spanning the gap. The CDR3 is 13 residues long. Germline CDR1 MNHNY, CDR2 SVGAGI (reference sequence). CDR3 sequence reads: CASSHPSGYGYTF. In nucleotides, the CDR3 is TGTGCCAGCAGTCACCCTTCGGGGTATGGCTACACCTTC.

The V call is TRBV6-6, the J call TRBJ2-5, with 7 bases identical to TRBD1. Germline CDR1 and CDR2: MNHNY and SVGAGI (reference sequence). V dropped 6 bases and J dropped 2; count of bases not matched to a gene: 6. The CDR3 spans 14 residues. CDR3 sequence: CASRKGTEQETQYF. In DNA, the CDR3 is TGTGCCAGCAGAAAAGGGACAGAACAAGAGACCCAGTACTTC.